The sequence of this T cell receptor beta chain was determined in a study of regulatory T cells in long-lasting Graves disease. Study context: Antithyroid drug intake by newly diagnosed Graves' patients had lasted under 3 months.

Both iRepertoire HTBI primers and Arm-PCR of CDR3 regions were used to build the TCR beta libraries. Each CDR3 protein is one row after TCRdb ran MiXCR on the multiplex PCR reads. This sample carries 520,000 or so distinct CDR3 sequences, approximately 12% of them seen once, and the ten largest clones take roughly 8.9%. Germline V gives CDR1 SGHDT, CDR2 YYEEEE. Trimming shortened V by 4 bases and J by 1 base, and 8 bases separated the two germline ends. The length of the CDR3 is 13 residues. Overall study results and limits: Study was limited to peripheral blood, excluding thyroid tissue. There were preferences for TRBV28, TRBJ1-2 and TRBJ2-5 in persistent disease.

As to time point: newly diagnosed GD, antithyroid drugs for less than 3 months. RNA isolated from PBMCs was used to make the TCR library. This clonotype occurred many times. As yet, its antigen is unknown. These same data were also listed under a study on T cells in Graves' hyperthyroidism and ophthalmopathy.

The rearrangement uses TRBV5-6 and TRBJ2-5; D is unresolved. This material consisted of peripheral blood mononuclear cells (PBMCs), taken at new diagnosis, from a patient treated with antithyroid drugs. The sequence was collected from a woman aged 25 to 39 with Graves disease. DNA for the CDR3: TGTGCCAGCAGCATCACGCTCCAAGAGACCCAGTACTTC. Protein: CASSITLQETQYF.